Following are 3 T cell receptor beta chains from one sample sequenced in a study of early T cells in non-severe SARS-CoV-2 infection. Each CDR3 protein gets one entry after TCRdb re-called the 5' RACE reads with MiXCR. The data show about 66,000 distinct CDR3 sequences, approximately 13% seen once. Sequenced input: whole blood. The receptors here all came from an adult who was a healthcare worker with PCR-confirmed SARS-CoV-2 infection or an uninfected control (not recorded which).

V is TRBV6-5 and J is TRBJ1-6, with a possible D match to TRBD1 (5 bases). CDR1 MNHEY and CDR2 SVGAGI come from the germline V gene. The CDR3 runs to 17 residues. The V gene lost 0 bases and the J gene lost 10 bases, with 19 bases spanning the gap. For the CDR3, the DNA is TGTGCCAGCAGTTACTCCTTCCATCGGGACTTCGTGTCACCCCTCCACTTT. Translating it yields CASSYSFHRDFVSPLHF.

The CDR3 DNA reads as TGCAGCGTTGGGAGGGGACTAGAGGAGTACTTC. This translates into CSVGRGLEEYF. This chain connects TRBV29-1 to TRBJ2-7; 8 bases are shared with TRBD2. The CDR3 length is 11 residues. Germline V lookup: CDR1 SQVTM, CDR2 ANQGSEA. Trimming cost V 4 bases and J 11 bases; bases outside gene matches: 7.

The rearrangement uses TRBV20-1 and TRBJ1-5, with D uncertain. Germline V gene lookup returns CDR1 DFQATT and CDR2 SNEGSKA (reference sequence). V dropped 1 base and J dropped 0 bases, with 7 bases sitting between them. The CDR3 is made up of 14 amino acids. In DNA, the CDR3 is TGCAGTGCTAGAGTCGGGGATAGCAATCAGCCCCAGCATTTT. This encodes CSARVGDSNQPQHF.